This T cell receptor (beta chain) was retrieved from a study of CD8 T cells in Susac syndrome. About 0.5 to 1 ug RNA was reverse transcribed with random hexamers. One entry per CDR3 protein, called by TCRdb with MiXCR from the immunoSEQ multiplex PCR reads. The sample has approximately 190,000 distinct CDR3 sequences; 90% to 95% are singletons. V shed 3 bases, J shed 8 bases, and the junction held 6 bases outside the gene matches. CDR3 size: 14 residues. CDR1 is MNHEY and CDR2 is SMNVEV in the germline V gene (reference sequence). The V and J genes are TRBV27 and TRBJ1-4; 7 bases agree with TRBD1. The receptor comes from a human donor in good health. Specimen: CD4+ T cells from PBMCs. For the CDR3, the DNA is TGTGCCAGCAGTTTCGCGGGACAGCCGGAAAAACTGTTTTTT. It encodes CASSFAGQPEKLFF.